A single sample gave rise to the 17 T cell receptor beta chains below, sequenced in a study of T cells in Graves' hyperthyroidism and ophthalmopathy. Authors of the study amplified TCR beta CDR3 regions from RNA transcripts. Initially, a first-round RT-PCR of the TCR CDR3 employed the HTBI primer set. TCRdb re-analysed the multiplex PCR reads in MiXCR, keeping a single row per CDR3 protein. The data contain under 350,000 distinct CDR3 sequences, 21% of them seen just once; the ten biggest clones take up over 45%. The sequenced material came from blood. All receptors come from a woman in her 50s with Graves' hyperthyroidism.

The J gene is TRBJ2-3, the V gene TRBV4-2, with TRBD2 matching 7 bases. V lost 4 bases and J lost 2; bases outside the gene matches: 6. Germline V gives CDR1 LGHNA, CDR2 YNFKEQ. The CDR3 has 15 residues. The CDR3 DNA is TGTGCCAGCAGCCTTCAGCGGGGTCCCACAGATACGCAGTATTTT. Translating it yields CASSLQRGPTDTQYF.

This clonotype was observed a few times. The final CDR3 position lacks the conserved phenylalanine or tryptophan, pointing to a likely read error. The J gene is TRBJ2-7, the V gene TRBV7-9; no definite D call. The CDR3 is 11 amino acids. CDR1 and CDR2 from the germline V gene are SEHNR and FQNEAQ (reference sequence). Trimming took 6 bases from V and 4 from J, leaving 7 bases between them. This chain's CDR3 is CASSSLYEQYL. CDR3 in DNA: TGTGCCAGCAGTTCCTTGTACGAGCAGTACCTC.

This clonotype turned up a few times. V and J are TRBV19 and TRBJ2-1; no definite D call. Germline CDR1 and CDR2: LNHDA and SQIVND (reference sequence). The CDR3 runs 12 residues. V shed 5 bases and J shed 10 bases, with 12 bases lying between them. DNA of the CDR3: TGTGCCAGTAGTCTCAAGGGTGGGGAGCAGTTCTTC. Residues: CASSLKGGEQFF.

This chain connects TRBV6-1 to TRBJ2-1; weak D call: TRBD1 (5 bases). CDR3 size: 15 residues. Germline V gene lookup returns CDR1 MNHNS and CDR2 SASEGT. V was trimmed by 5 bases and J by 7 bases, leaving 18 bases between them. The CDR3 nucleotides are TGTGCCAGCAGTTCCGGACACGAAGTCCTGAATGAGCAGTTCTTC. This gives the protein CASSSGHEVLNEQFF.

The chain links TRBV12-5 to TRBJ2-1; 7 nucleotides match TRBD1. The length of the CDR3 is 12 residues. In germline, CDR1 is LGHNT, CDR2 FRNRAP. V lost 6 bases to trimming and J lost 10 bases; unmatched junction nucleotides: 6. DNA for the CDR3: TGTGCTAGTGGACAGGGGAAGATCGAGCAGTTCTTC. Translated: CASGQGKIEQFF.

The V and J genes are TRBV18 and TRBJ2-7; no reliable D call. Trimming stripped 3 bases from V and 2 bases from J, with 8 bases between. Germline assignment: CDR1 KGHSH and CDR2 LQKENI. The CDR3 loop spans 13 amino acids. The CDR3 protein is CASSPLIPYEQYF. The CDR3 DNA sequence: TGTGCCAGCTCACCCCTTATCCCCTACGAGCAGTACTTC.

The CDR3 DNA is TGTGCCAGCAGCTATACGGGGGGGACAGCGAATTACTACGAGCAGTACTTC. Translating it yields CASSYTGGTANYYEQYF. The chain recombines TRBV6-1 with TRBJ2-7, with a tentative D call TRBD2 (8 bases). This CDR3 has 17 amino acids. Germline loops: CDR1 MNHNS, CDR2 SASEGT. V was pared by 6 bases and J by 3 bases, with 24 bases between.

The chain links TRBV20-1 to TRBJ2-1; D unresolved. This CDR3 comprises 12 residues. Trimming removed 2 bases from V and 12 bases from J, with 14 bases in between. The germline gives CDR1 DFQATT, CDR2 SNEGSKA (reference sequence). Here the CDR3 reads CSARFRTFGQFF. In DNA form, the CDR3 reads TGCAGTGCTAGATTCCGGACCTTTGGGCAGTTCTTC.

This clonotype has a count of ten or more. The chain couples TRBV12-3 or TRBV12-4 to TRBJ1-5; 7 nucleotides align to TRBD1. CDR3 length equals 13 residues. After removal of 5 bases from V and 6 bases from J, the junction contained 4 bases not matched to a gene. In DNA, the CDR3 is TGTGCCAGCAGTACAGGGGAGATTCAGCCCCAGCATTTT. Its translation is CASSTGEIQPQHF.

This clonotype was observed at least ten times. This chain connects TRBV5-6 to TRBJ1-1; D unresolved. Trimming left V 0 bases short and J 7 bases short, with 13 bases between. The V gene's germline CDR1 is SGHDT and CDR2 YYEEEE. CDR3 length: 14 amino acids. The chain's CDR3 is CASSLDPEGNEAFF. In DNA form, the CDR3 reads TGTGCCAGCAGCTTGGATCCTGAAGGGAATGAAGCTTTCTTT. The full variable domain, with the rest looked up from reference TRBV5-6 and TRBJ1-1, is DAGVTQSPTHLIKTRGQQVTLRCSPKSGHDTVSWYQQALGQGPQFIFQYYEEEERQRGNFPDRFSGHQFPNYSSELNVNALLLGDSALYLCASSLDPEGNEAFFGQGTRLTVV.

This clonotype turned up a few times. The rearrangement uses TRBV5-8 and TRBJ1-5, with D hard to call. Per germline, CDR1 SGHTS and CDR2 YDEGEE. The CDR3 length is 14 residues. With 1 base removed from V and 6 bases from J, the gap between germline ends came to 11 bases. CDR3 amino acids: CASSLRAAFQPQHF. The CDR3 DNA sequence: TGTGCCAGCAGCTTGCGGGCGGCATTTCAGCCCCAGCATTTT.

This clonotype was counted many times. CDR3: CASSQDWRDHEQYF. CDR3 nucleotides: TGTGCCAGCAGCCAAGATTGGAGGGACCACGAGCAGTACTTC. The J gene is TRBJ2-7, the V gene TRBV3-1, with TRBD2 as a possible D gene (6 bases). This CDR3 is built from 14 residues. Trimming shortened V by 0 bases and J by 5 bases, and 11 bases separated the two germline ends. The germline CDR1 and CDR2 sequences are LGHDT and YNNKEL (reference sequence).

This clonotype was seen at least ten times. The rearrangement joins TRBV30 to TRBJ1-1, with 8 bases fitting TRBD1. The CDR3 length is 16 residues. With V trimmed by 0 bases and J by 4 bases, 10 bases remained unmatched. In germline, CDR1 is GTSNPN, CDR2 SVGIG (reference sequence). Here the CDR3 reads CAWSVWGTGSITEAFF. In DNA, the CDR3 is TGTGCCTGGAGTGTTTGGGGGACAGGATCTATCACTGAAGCTTTCTTT. The full variable domain, with the rest looked up from reference TRBV30 and TRBJ1-1, is SQTIHQWPATLVQPVGSPLSLECTVEGTSNPNLYWYRQAAGRGLQLLFYSVGIGQISSEVPQNLSASRPQDRQFILSSKKLLLSDSGFYLCAWSVWGTGSITEAFFGQGTRLTVV.

This rearrangement joins TRBV6-1 to TRBJ1-5; D is perhaps TRBD1 (6 bases). The germline V gene encodes CDR1 MNHNS and CDR2 SASEGT. There are 15 residues in the CDR3. V was pared by 6 bases and J by 6 bases, with 18 bases between. CDR3 sequence (DNA): TGTGCCAGCAGAGGAATACGGGGGGCCAGTCAGCCCCAGCATTTT. Encoded protein: CASRGIRGASQPQHF.

This clonotype has more than one count but fewer than ten. The chain recombines TRBV5-6 with TRBJ1-4; no definite D call. Per the germline V gene, CDR1 is SGHDT and CDR2 is YYEEEE. Trimming left V 0 bases short and J 8 bases short, with 11 bases between. This CDR3 has 14 amino acids. The CDR3 protein is CASSLGTLREKLFF. CDR3 nucleotide sequence: TGTGCCAGCAGCTTGGGGACCTTAAGGGAAAAACTGTTTTTT.

This sequence joins TRBV6-1 and TRBJ2-7; 9 bases agree with TRBD1. With V trimmed by 6 bases and J by 5 bases, 11 bases remained unmatched. The CDR3 contains 15 residues. Germline V lookup: CDR1 MNHNS, CDR2 SASEGT. CDR3 nucleotides: TGTGCCAGCAGAAGCGCCGGGACAGGGCAGGACGAGCAGTACTTC. Residues: CASRSAGTGQDEQYF.

The chain recombines TRBV7-2 with TRBJ2-3, with TRBD2 matching over 7 bases. Germline assignment: CDR1 SGHTA and CDR2 FQGNSA. This CDR3 comprises 16 residues. J lost 6 bases, V lost 2 bases, and 11 bases had no gene match. The CDR3 DNA reads TGTGCCAGCAGCTTACTCCCTGCGGGAGTCAAGGATACGCAGTATTTT. Translated, it gives CASSLLPAGVKDTQYF.